This T cell receptor beta chain was documented in a study of blood T cell repertoires in COVID-19. Study in general: T cells, B-cell-depleted T cells, or PBMCs provided the cDNA or gDNA that served as material.

Study processing details: The authors estimated nucleated cell counts from reference gene primer amplification. Profiled with immunoSEQ multiplex PCR; TCRdb holds only in-frame clones, not every one. V, J and clone size are taken as reported in that table, and D and trimming were inferred from the DNA itself. The table includes fewer than 400,000 clones, approximately 92% detected once. Symptom resolution, clearance, or two negative PCRs marked the recovered donors of Cohort 3. J gave up 6 bases and V 5 bases, and 3 bases lay outside the gene matches. The CDR3 has 11 amino acids. Germline V gene lookup returns CDR1 DFQATT and CDR2 SNEGSKA (reference sequence).

This TCR came from a woman in her thirties who had recovered from COVID-19. The chain employs TRBV20-1 and TRBJ1-2; 7 bases agree with TRBD1. The sample taken for sequencing was PBMCs or T cells enriched from blood (not recorded which). The CDR3 DNA reads as TGCAGTGCTGGTGACAGGGATGGCTACACCTTC. This encodes CSAGDRDGYTF.